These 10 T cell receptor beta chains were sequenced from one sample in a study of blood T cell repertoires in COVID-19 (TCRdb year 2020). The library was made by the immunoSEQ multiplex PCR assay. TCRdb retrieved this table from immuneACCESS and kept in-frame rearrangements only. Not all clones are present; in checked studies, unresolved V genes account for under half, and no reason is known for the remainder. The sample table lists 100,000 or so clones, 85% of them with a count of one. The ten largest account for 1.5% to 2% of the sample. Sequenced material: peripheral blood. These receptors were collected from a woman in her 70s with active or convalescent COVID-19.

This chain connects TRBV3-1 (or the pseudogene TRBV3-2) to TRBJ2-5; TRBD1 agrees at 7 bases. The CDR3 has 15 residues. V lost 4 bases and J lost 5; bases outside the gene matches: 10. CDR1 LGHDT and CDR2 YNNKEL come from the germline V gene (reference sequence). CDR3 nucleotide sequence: TGTGCCAGCAGCCCAGGACAGGCTGGGTGGGAGACCCAGTACTTC. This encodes CASSPGQAGWETQYF.

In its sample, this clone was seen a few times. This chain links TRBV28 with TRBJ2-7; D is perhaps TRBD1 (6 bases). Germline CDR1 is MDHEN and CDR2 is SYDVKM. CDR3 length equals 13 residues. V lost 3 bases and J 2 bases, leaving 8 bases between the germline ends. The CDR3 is CASSFGTPYEQYF. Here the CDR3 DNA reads TGTGCCAGCAGTTTCGGGACACCCTACGAGCAGTACTTC.

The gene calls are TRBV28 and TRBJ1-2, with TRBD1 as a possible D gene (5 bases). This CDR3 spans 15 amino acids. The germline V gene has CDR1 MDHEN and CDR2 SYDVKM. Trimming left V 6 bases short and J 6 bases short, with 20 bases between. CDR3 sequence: CASRGQGDPIDGYTF. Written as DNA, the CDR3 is TGTGCCAGCAGAGGACAAGGAGACCCCATTGATGGCTACACCTTC.

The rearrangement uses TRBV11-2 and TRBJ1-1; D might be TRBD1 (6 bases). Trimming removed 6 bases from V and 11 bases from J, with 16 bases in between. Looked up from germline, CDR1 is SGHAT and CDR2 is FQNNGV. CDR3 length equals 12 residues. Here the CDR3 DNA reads TGTGCCAGCAGACGCACAGGGAGCAAGGCTTTCTTT. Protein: CASRRTGSKAFF.

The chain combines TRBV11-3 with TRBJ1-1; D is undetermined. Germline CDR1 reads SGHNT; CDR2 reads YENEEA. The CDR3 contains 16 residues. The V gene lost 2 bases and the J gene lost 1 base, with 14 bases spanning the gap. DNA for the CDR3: TGTGCCAGCAGCTTACTCGCAGGCTCAAAGAACACTGAAGCTTTCTTT. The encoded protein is CASSLLAGSKNTEAFF.

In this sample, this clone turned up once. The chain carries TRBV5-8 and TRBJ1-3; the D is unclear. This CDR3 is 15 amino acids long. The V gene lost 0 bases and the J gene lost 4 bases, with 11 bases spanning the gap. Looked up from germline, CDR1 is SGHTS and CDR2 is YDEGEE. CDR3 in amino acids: CASSLGQKGGNTIYF. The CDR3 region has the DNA TGTGCCAGCAGCTTGGGACAAAAAGGAGGAAACACCATATATTTT.

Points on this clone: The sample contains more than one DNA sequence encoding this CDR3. CDR3 in DNA: TGTGCCACCAGTGACGGCGGGGGTTCCTACGAGCAGTACTTC. It yields the protein CATSDGGGSYEQYF. The chain uses TRBV24-1 and TRBJ2-7; 7 bases line up with TRBD2. The trim removed 4 bases at V and 1 base at J, leaving 3 bases unmatched. CDR3 length: 14 amino acids. The germline gives CDR1 KGHDR, CDR2 SFDVKD.

The CDR3 sequence: CASSPRRTGDGTGELFF. CDR3 DNA: TGTGCCAGCAGCCCACGCCGGACAGGGGACGGCACCGGGGAGCTGTTTTTT. V gene TRBV9 combines with J gene TRBJ2-2; TRBD1 matches 9 bases. Trimming cost V 4 bases and J 4 bases; bases outside gene matches: 11. This CDR3 region has 17 residues. The V gene's germline CDR1 is SGDLS and CDR2 YYNGEE.

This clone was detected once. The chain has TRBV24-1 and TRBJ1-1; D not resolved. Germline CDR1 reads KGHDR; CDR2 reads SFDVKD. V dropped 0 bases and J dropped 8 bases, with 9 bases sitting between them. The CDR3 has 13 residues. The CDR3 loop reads CATSDLGGREAFF. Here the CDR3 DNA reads TGTGCCACCAGTGATTTGGGTGGGAGAGAAGCTTTCTTT.

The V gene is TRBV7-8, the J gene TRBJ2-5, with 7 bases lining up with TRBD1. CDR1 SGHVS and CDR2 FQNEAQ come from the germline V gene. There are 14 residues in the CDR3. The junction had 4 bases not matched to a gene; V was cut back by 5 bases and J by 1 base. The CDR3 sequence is CASSTRDSQETQYF. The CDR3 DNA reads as TGTGCCAGCAGCACCAGGGACAGCCAAGAGACCCAGTACTTC.